The T cell receptor (beta chain) under discussion was sequenced for a study of breast tumors, draining lymph nodes, adjacent tissues. This clonotype was recorded at least ten times. Its target is not known. Axillary draining lymph nodes of breast cancer patients supplied the node samples. CDR1 SGHTA and CDR2 FQGTGA come from the germline V gene. The V gene end was trimmed by 1 base and the J gene end by 8 bases; junction bases not matched to a gene: 7. This CDR3 spans 15 amino acids. Points from the study as a whole: Findings are consistent with lymph node origin and intratumoral expansion of most tumor T cells. Luminal-like breast cancer showed significantly higher tumor–nontumor repertoire similarity than basal-like.

TCRdb passed the multiplex PCR reads through MiXCR, listing each CDR3 protein once. The sample lists some 140,000 distinct CDR3 sequences, around 22% seen once, with roughly 2.7% in the top ten. The sequenced sample consisted of axillary lymph node tissue. The source is a female donor with breast cancer. Some clones in this sample may be carry-over from other donors' samples. The chain joins TRBV7-3 to TRBJ2-1; TRBD2 matches at 8 bases. The DNA for the CDR3 is TGTGCCAGCAGCTTAAGTCTAGCGGGTTTGCATGAGCAGTTCTTC. Amino acid sequence: CASSLSLAGLHEQFF.